These 28 T cell receptor beta chains share one sample of origin, sequenced in a study of CD8 T cells in ankylosing spondylitis. Study-level findings and limits: Typical of ankylosing spondylitis blood, it appeared, was a TCR beta motif of fewer than 10 highly homologous variants.

Their recognized antigens are unknown. TCRdb independently ran MiXCR on the 5' RACE reads; one entry per CDR3 protein. The sample has hundreds of thousands of distinct CDR3 sequences; 12% are singletons. The sample comprised blood, either unsorted or a sorted T cell fraction (not recorded which). The receptors come from a male donor with ankylosing spondylitis.

The table lists this clonotype with a few counts. This chain connects TRBV20-1 to TRBJ1-2; D remains ambiguous. The V gene's germline CDR1 is DFQATT and CDR2 SNEGSKA (reference sequence). V was clipped by 1 base and J by 4 bases, with 13 bases between them. The CDR3 is 14 amino acids. The CDR3 region is CSARVGREVYGYTF. DNA for the CDR3: TGCAGTGCTAGAGTTGGGAGGGAGGTCTATGGCTACACCTTC.

The rearrangement joins TRBV7-2 to TRBJ2-1; the D is unclear. Trimming removed 1 base at V and 9 bases at J, with 10 bases between. CDR3 length: 13 amino acids. The germline gives CDR1 SGHTA, CDR2 FQGNSA. The CDR3: CASSLGRRIEQFF. DNA for the CDR3: TGTGCCAGCAGCTTAGGGCGGCGTATTGAGCAGTTCTTC.

This clonotype appeared a few times. The genes are TRBV4-3 and TRBJ1-6, with D perhaps TRBD1 (5 bases). Trimming stripped 3 bases from V and 9 bases from J, with 15 bases between. CDR1 and CDR2 (germline): LGHNA, YSLEER. This CDR3 comprises 15 residues. This CDR3 reads CASSHGGTGSSPLHF. CDR3 bases: TGCGCCAGCAGCCATGGAGGGACTGGTTCTTCACCCCTCCACTTT.

This clonotype appeared many times. This rearrangement joins TRBV5-1 to TRBJ2-1; no clear D gene. The V and J ends lost 1 base and 6 bases respectively, with 8 bases between them. CDR1 is SGHRS, CDR2 YFSETQ, per germline. The CDR3 length is 13 residues. Here the CDR3 reads CASSLYASNEQFF. In nucleotides, the CDR3 is TGCGCCAGCAGCTTGTATGCCAGCAATGAGCAGTTCTTC.

The chain joins TRBV18 to TRBJ2-7; D uncertain. V lost 6 bases and J lost 0, with 9 bases in between. The CDR3 runs 13 residues. Germline V gene data show CDR1 as KGHSH and CDR2 as LQKENI. CDR3 coding DNA: TGTGCCAGCTCGTCGCAGGCCTCCTACGAGCAGTACTTC. Translation: CASSSQASYEQYF.

This clonotype has at least ten counts. V gene TRBV7-8 combines with J gene TRBJ2-1, with a weak D call TRBD2 (6 bases). V was clipped by 6 bases and J by 6 bases, with 21 bases between them. Germline CDR1 and CDR2: SGHVS and FQNEAQ. This CDR3 is built from 16 residues. CDR3 nucleotides: TGTGCCAGCAGTCCATTTCTAGCGTCGAAGGTCAATGAGCAGTTCTTC. Translation gives CASSPFLASKVNEQFF.

V usage is TRBV5-1 and J usage is TRBJ1-2; D is perhaps TRBD1 (5 bases). The CDR3 covers 14 residues. Per germline, CDR1 SGHRS and CDR2 YFSETQ. Trimming left V 3 bases short and J 6 bases short, with 15 bases between. The CDR3 protein is CASSSQGLGDGYTF. The CDR3 coding sequence is TGCGCCAGCAGCTCCCAGGGACTCGGGGATGGCTACACCTTC.

This chain connects TRBV20-1 to TRBJ2-3; 9 bases fit TRBD2. Germline V lookup: CDR1 DFQATT, CDR2 SNEGSKA (reference sequence). The CDR3 consists of 15 residues. V shed 3 bases and J 0 bases; nucleotides not matched to a gene: 4. The CDR3 nucleotides read TGCAGTGCTAGTCGGCGGGAGGGTAGCACAGATACGCAGTATTTT. It encodes CSASRREGSTDTQYF.

This clonotype was seen more than once but under ten times. The V gene is TRBV7-2, the J gene TRBJ2-3; 8 nucleotides match TRBD1. Germline V gene sequence: CDR1 SGHTA, CDR2 FQGNSA. The CDR3 runs 16 residues. V lost 5 bases and J lost 1; bases outside the gene matches: 8. CDR3 region: CASSGGQGLRTDTQYF. CDR3 coding DNA: TGTGCCAGCAGCGGAGGACAGGGACTTCGCACAGATACGCAGTATTTT.

This clonotype was seen more than once but under ten times. V is TRBV6-2 or TRBV6-3 and J is TRBJ1-1; the match to TRBD1 covers 7 bases. The V gene end was trimmed by 5 bases and the J gene end by 0 bases; junction bases not matched to a gene: 6. The V gene's germline CDR1 is MNHEY and CDR2 SVGEGT. The CDR3 runs to 15 residues. The chain's CDR3 is CASSHAGTVNTEAFF. The DNA of the CDR3 is TGTGCCAGCAGTCATGCCGGGACAGTGAACACTGAAGCTTTCTTT.

The chain joins TRBV20-1 to TRBJ1-6, with D tentatively TRBD1 (6 bases). V shed 1 base and J shed 5 bases, with 18 bases lying between them. Germline assignment: CDR1 DFQATT and CDR2 SNEGSKA (reference sequence). This CDR3 spans 17 amino acids. The DNA of the CDR3 is TGCAGTGCTAGAGTGCAAAGGGACAAACCCAATAATTCACCCCTCCACTTT. This codes for CSARVQRDKPNNSPLHF.

This rearrangement joins TRBV20-1 to TRBJ1-2; 7 positions agree with TRBD1. CDR1 is DFQATT and CDR2 is SNEGSKA in the germline V gene (reference sequence). CDR3 length: 13 residues. V was clipped by 2 bases and J by 6 bases; unmatched bases: 6. In DNA form, the CDR3 reads TGCAGTGCTAGATCACAGGGGCATAATGGCTACACCTTC. Its translation is CSARSQGHNGYTF.

CDR3 loop: CSATGDLFGAFF. The CDR3 DNA is TGCAGTGCTACAGGGGATCTCTTTGGAGCTTTCTTT. The chain carries TRBV20-1 and TRBJ1-1; the D gene is possibly TRBD1 (6 bases). Germline assignment: CDR1 DFQATT and CDR2 SNEGSKA (reference sequence). CDR3 size: 12 residues. V gave up 4 bases and J gave up 10 bases, with 16 bases separating them.

The table lists this clonotype with many counts. The gene calls are TRBV12-3 or TRBV12-4 and TRBJ1-1; D not certain. Trimming took 3 bases from V and 8 from J, leaving 13 bases between them. CDR3 length equals 13 residues. The CDR3 nucleotides read TGTGCCAGCAGTTTCCAGGACCGAAAAGAAGCTTTCTTT. This sequence encodes CASSFQDRKEAFF.

This clonotype has a count of ten or more. The genes are TRBV10-3 and TRBJ1-1; D is undetermined. CDR3 length equals 15 residues. The germline V and J ends were trimmed by 3 bases and 0 bases, with 11 bases remaining between them. The germline CDR1 and CDR2 sequences are ENHRY and SYGVKD. CDR3 amino acids: CAISDATLMNTEAFF. CDR3 bases: TGTGCCATCAGTGATGCCACCTTGATGAACACTGAAGCTTTCTTT.

In its sample, this clonotype was seen a few times. The chain combines TRBV7-2 with TRBJ1-6; 10 nucleotides align to TRBD1. Trimming removed 4 bases from V and 7 bases from J; junction bases left unmatched: 4. The CDR3 extends over 15 amino acids. Germline lookup yields CDR1 SGHTA and CDR2 FQGNSA. The CDR3 loop is CASSSWDRGNSPLHF. The CDR3, as DNA: TGTGCCAGCAGCTCCTGGGACAGGGGCAATTCACCCCTCCACTTT. The whole variable domain, filled in from reference TRBV7-2 and TRBJ1-6, reads GAGVSQSPSNKVTEKGKDVELRCDPISGHTALYWYRQSLGQGLEFLIYFQGNSAPDKSGLPSDRFSAERTGGSVSTLTIQRTQQEDSAVYLCASSSWDRGNSPLHFGNGTRLTVT.

This chain joins TRBV5-1 and TRBJ2-6; 10 nucleotides line up with TRBD1. V lost 4 bases, J lost 0 bases, and 4 bases stayed unmatched. The CDR3 extends over 17 amino acids. Germline CDR1 and CDR2: SGHRS and YFSETQ. The CDR3 protein is CASSIGTGVSGANVLTF. The CDR3 nucleotides are TGCGCCAGCAGCATTGGGACAGGGGTCTCTGGGGCCAACGTCCTGACTTTC. The full variable domain, completed using reference TRBV5-1 and TRBJ2-6, is KAGVTQTPRYLIKTRGQQVTLSCSPISGHRSVSWYQQTPGQGLQFLFEYFSETQRNKGNFPGRFSGRQFSNSRSEMNVSTLELGDSALYLCASSIGTGVSGANVLTFGAGSRLTVL.

In its sample, this clonotype was seen a few times. J is TRBJ2-1 and V is TRBV6-5; D is possibly TRBD2 (6 bases). There are 15 residues in the CDR3. The V gene lost 3 bases and the J gene lost 9 bases, with 18 bases spanning the gap. CDR1 is MNHEY, CDR2 SVGAGI, per germline. As DNA, the CDR3 is TGTGCCAGCAGTTATAGGGCGGGAAGACCGGCTGAGCAGTTCTTC. It is translated as CASSYRAGRPAEQFF.

This clonotype was seen a handful of times. This chain joins TRBV5-1 and TRBJ2-2; 7 bases are a match to TRBD2. J was trimmed by 1 base and V by 6 bases; bases with no gene match: 3. The germline CDR1 and CDR2 sequences are SGHRS and YFSETQ. The CDR3 is 14 amino acids. The CDR3 DNA sequence: TGCGCCAGCAAGGCTAGCGGGAACACCGGGGAGCTGTTTTTT. Amino acids: CASKASGNTGELFF.

As concerns this clonotype: Lacking the conserved final phenylalanine or tryptophan, this CDR3 likely reflects a read error. This rearrangement joins TRBV20-1 to TRBJ2-1; D remains ambiguous. Germline V gene sequence: CDR1 DFQATT, CDR2 SNEGSKA (reference sequence). The length of the CDR3 is 12 residues. Trimming stripped 7 bases from V and 7 bases from J, with 14 bases between. Here the CDR3 DNA reads TGCAGTGGAAGCCAGGAAATTAATGAGCAGTTCTCC. Translation: CSGSQEINEQFS.

This clonotype showed up just a few times. The V and J genes are TRBV6-5 and TRBJ1-1, with D unclear. The V end was cut by 2 bases, the J end by 7 bases, with 14 bases between. CDR1 and CDR2 (germline): MNHEY, SVGAGI. The CDR3 covers 14 residues. The CDR3 reads CASSYGRGLGEAFF. CDR3 DNA: TGTGCCAGCAGTTACGGCCGGGGTCTCGGTGAAGCTTTCTTT.

The chain uses TRBV4-3 and TRBJ1-2; D is ambiguous. Germline loops: CDR1 LGHNA, CDR2 YSLEER. The CDR3 runs to 14 residues. The V end lost 1 base, the J end lost 2 bases, and 8 bases lay between the germline ends. The CDR3 region has the DNA TGCGCCAGCAGCCAAGCAGCACGCAACTATGGCTACACCTTC. It translates to CASSQAARNYGYTF.

This clonotype came up a few times. The chain combines TRBV5-1 with TRBJ2-2; 8 bases map to TRBD1. Trimming cost V 6 bases and J 2 bases; bases outside gene matches: 3. The CDR3 spans 14 residues. From germline, CDR1 is SGHRS and CDR2 YFSETQ. The CDR3 nucleotides read TGCGCCAGCACCGGACAGGGAAACACCGGGGAGCTGTTTTTT. It is translated as CASTGQGNTGELFF. Supplemented by reference TRBV5-1 and TRBJ2-2, the full variable domain reads KAGVTQTPRYLIKTRGQQVTLSCSPISGHRSVSWYQQTPGQGLQFLFEYFSETQRNKGNFPGRFSGRQFSNSRSEMNVSTLELGDSALYLCASTGQGNTGELFFGEGSRLTVL.

The sample holds a few counts of this clonotype. The chain links TRBV9 to TRBJ2-7; D perhaps matches TRBD2 (6 bases). The germline V gene encodes CDR1 SGDLS and CDR2 YYNGEE. V lost 0 bases, J lost 7 bases, and 29 bases lay in between. The length of the CDR3 is 19 residues. CDR3 amino acids: CASSVGVDWAGPRLGEQYF. In DNA form, the CDR3 reads TGTGCCAGCAGCGTAGGGGTTGACTGGGCGGGGCCCCGGTTGGGGGAGCAGTACTTC. Variable domain in full (rest from reference TRBV9 and TRBJ2-7): DSGVTQTPKHLITATGQRVTLRCSPRSGDLSVYWYQQSLDQGLQFLIQYYNGEERAKGNILERFSAQQFPDLHSELNLSSLELGDSALYFCASSVGVDWAGPRLGEQYFGPGTRLTVT.

CDR3 nucleotides: TGTGCCAGCAGTGGGCCTCTAAAGGGATATGGCTACACCTTC. Translated: CASSGPLKGYGYTF. The J gene is TRBJ1-2, the V gene TRBV12-3 or TRBV12-4; D call uncertain. This CDR3 comprises 14 residues. The V end lost 5 bases, the J end lost 5 bases, and 15 bases lay between the germline ends.

This chain uses TRBV11-1 with TRBJ2-1; D uncertain. The germline V gene has CDR1 SGHAT and CDR2 FQDESV (reference sequence). The V and J ends lost 2 bases and 0 bases respectively, with 14 bases between them. This CDR3 is 17 amino acids long. The CDR3 DNA reads as TGTGCCAGCAGCTTAAGAATCGGGTTAAGCTCCTACAATGAGCAGTTCTTC. This codes for CASSLRIGLSSYNEQFF.

This clonotype showed up just a few times. The chain has TRBV7-2 and TRBJ1-1; D remains unclear. The CDR3 runs to 13 residues. CDR1 and CDR2 from the germline V gene are SGHTA and FQGNSA. V dropped 1 base and J dropped 9 bases, with 12 bases sitting between them. CDR3 amino acids: CASSLVRGGQAFF. For the CDR3, the DNA is TGTGCCAGCAGCTTAGTAAGAGGTGGGCAAGCTTTCTTT. Combining the CDR3 with reference TRBV7-2 and TRBJ1-1 gives the whole variable domain GAGVSQSPSNKVTEKGKDVELRCDPISGHTALYWYRQSLGQGLEFLIYFQGNSAPDKSGLPSDRFSAERTGGSVSTLTIQRTQQEDSAVYLCASSLVRGGQAFFGQGTRLTVV.

This clonotype was found many times. The chain links TRBV29-1 to TRBJ2-5; possible D gene TRBD2, 6 bases. Per germline, CDR1 SQVTM and CDR2 ANQGSEA. The CDR3 is 14 residues long. Trimming shortened V by 3 bases and J by 3 bases, and 14 bases separated the two germline ends. DNA of the CDR3: TGCAGCGTTGAGGCCCGGGAGTGGGAAGAGACCCAGTACTTC. Its translation is CSVEAREWEETQYF.